The 17 T cell receptor beta chains in this list originate from one sample, sequenced in a study of response to subunit inactivated influenza vaccine. TCRdb recomputed calls from the RT-PCR reads with MiXCR, one row per CDR3 protein. The data show just over 300,000 distinct CDR3 sequences, about 20% seen once. Sequences were derived from PBMCs from blood, sampled less than 22 months after vaccination. These receptors were taken from a man aged 50-75 years who received an inactivated influenza vaccine.

This clonotype was observed a few times. This chain uses TRBV12-3 or TRBV12-4 with TRBJ2-1, with TRBD2 matching 11 bases. The junction had 6 bases not matched to a gene; V was cut back by 3 bases and J by 8 bases. CDR3 size: 15 residues. CDR3 in amino acids: CASSFRLAGLDEQFF. The CDR3 DNA follows: TGTGCCAGCAGTTTTAGACTAGCGGGGCTGGATGAGCAGTTCTTC.

In this sample, this clonotype turned up a few times. This rearrangement joins TRBV7-8 to TRBJ2-4; D not resolved. Trimming pared 5 bases from V and 0 bases from J, leaving 11 bases between. The length of the CDR3 is 15 residues. Germline assignment: CDR1 SGHVS and CDR2 FQNEAQ. CDR3 residues: CASSPFRLAKNIQYF. The CDR3 bases are TGTGCCAGCAGCCCTTTTAGGCTAGCCAAAAACATTCAGTACTTC. The whole variable domain, filled in from reference TRBV7-8 and TRBJ2-4, reads GAGVSQSPRYKVAKRGQDVALRCDPISGHVSLFWYQQALGQGPEFLTYFQNEAQLDKSGLPSDRFFAERPEGSVSTLKIQRTQQEDSAVYLCASSPFRLAKNIQYFGAGTRLSVL.

This clonotype occurred a few times. The CDR3 region is CASRANRVTDTQYF. DNA for the CDR3: TGTGCCAGCAGAGCTAACAGGGTCACAGATACGCAGTATTTT. The V gene is TRBV27, the J gene TRBJ2-3; a possible D gene is TRBD1 (6 bases). Germline CDR1 MNHEY, CDR2 SMNVEV (reference sequence). Trimming took off 6 bases at V and 2 bases at J, with 12 bases between the two ends. The CDR3 covers 14 residues.

This clonotype was found a few times. V is TRBV28 and J is TRBJ1-2; D is uncertain. Trimming left V 4 bases short and J 4 bases short, with 10 bases between. Germline-derived CDR1 and CDR2 are MDHEN and SYDVKM. CDR3 size: 13 residues. The CDR3 nucleotides read TGTGCCAGCAGTTCCGGGTACCTCTATGGCTACACCTTC. Protein sequence: CASSSGYLYGYTF.

The chain employs TRBV12-3 or TRBV12-4 and TRBJ2-3; the D is unclear. The V end lost 5 bases, the J end lost 5 bases, and 14 bases lay between the germline ends. This CDR3 spans 14 amino acids. The CDR3 loop reads CASSPLGSVDTQYF. As DNA, the CDR3 is TGTGCCAGCAGTCCCCTAGGGTCGGTAGATACGCAGTATTTT.

This clonotype was seen more than once but under ten times. The V call is TRBV9, the J call TRBJ2-4, with D tentatively TRBD1 or TRBD2 (6 bases each). V was trimmed by 3 bases and J by 11 bases, leaving 18 bases between them. Germline V gives CDR1 SGDLS, CDR2 YYNGEE. CDR3 length equals 14 residues. CDR3 DNA sequence: TGTGCCAGCAGCGGCGGGACAATTGGTGGTTTTCAGTACTTC. Its protein is CASSGGTIGGFQYF.

V and J are TRBV7-2 and TRBJ2-5; D is unresolved. The length of the CDR3 is 15 residues. Looked up from germline, CDR1 is SGHTA and CDR2 is FQGNSA. With 1 base removed from V and 4 bases from J, the gap between germline ends came to 13 bases. CDR3 nucleotide sequence: TGTGCCAGCAGCTTAGAGGAACTGCCAACAGAGACCCAGTACTTC. Encoded protein: CASSLEELPTETQYF. The variable domain in full, completed from reference TRBV7-2 and TRBJ2-5, reads GAGVSQSPSNKVTEKGKDVELRCDPISGHTALYWYRQSLGQGLEFLIYFQGNSAPDKSGLPSDRFSAERTGGSVSTLTIQRTQQEDSAVYLCASSLEELPTETQYFGPGTRLLVL.

V usage is TRBV4-1 and J usage is TRBJ1-1, with 10 bases fitting TRBD1. The CDR3 has 14 amino acids. The V and J ends lost 8 bases and 4 bases, in that order; junction bases with no gene match: 7. Per germline, CDR1 MGHRA and CDR2 YSYEKL. The CDR3, as DNA: TGCGCCAGCCGGACAGGGGGTTTGTCCACTGAAGCTTTCTTT. Its translation is CASRTGGLSTEAFF.

This clonotype was seen a few times. The rearrangement joins TRBV19 to TRBJ2-7; D is undetermined. The CDR3 is made up of 14 amino acids. Germline values: CDR1 LNHDA, CDR2 SQIVND (reference sequence). V was trimmed by 1 base and J by 0 bases, leaving 7 bases between them. CDR3 region: CASSIVGSSYEQYF. In DNA, the CDR3 is TGTGCCAGTAGTATAGTTGGCAGCTCCTACGAGCAGTACTTC.

This clonotype came up many times. The J gene is TRBJ1-1, the V gene TRBV25-1, with D possibly matching TRBD1 (6 bases). V was clipped by 3 bases and J by 0 bases, with 8 bases between them. Per the germline V gene, CDR1 is MGHDK and CDR2 is SYGVNS. This CDR3 has 14 amino acids. CDR3: CASSDRTVNTEAFF. The DNA of the CDR3 is TGTGCCAGCAGTGATAGGACAGTGAACACTGAAGCTTTCTTT.

On this clonotype: A read error may explain this, as a much larger clone is one base away. The chain combines TRBV5-1 with TRBJ2-3; possible D gene TRBD2, 7 bases. Per the germline V gene, CDR1 is SGHRS and CDR2 is YFSETQ. The CDR3 has 15 residues. This chain's CDR3 is CASSTGQTSIDTQYF. DNA for the CDR3: TGCGCCAGCAGCACCGGACAGACTAGCATAGATACGCAGTATTTT.

The table lists this clonotype with a count of one. The V gene is TRBV23-1, the J gene TRBJ1-1; D not certain. Being an ORF, TRBV23-1 has a function that is uncertain. V dropped 0 bases and J dropped 5 bases, with 4 bases sitting between them. The CDR3 loop spans 12 amino acids. The CDR3 region is CASSQSMTEAFF. CDR3 in DNA: TGCGCCAGCAGTCAATCGATGACTGAAGCTTTCTTT.

This clonotype was seen repeatedly, ten times or more. The chain is built from TRBV30 and TRBJ1-3; 8 nucleotides agree with TRBD1. V lost 3 bases and J lost 0; bases outside the gene matches: 4. The CDR3 is 15 residues long. Germline CDR1 GTSNPN, CDR2 SVGIG (reference sequence). CDR3 residues: CAWRRDRSSGNTIYF. CDR3 nucleotide sequence: TGTGCCTGGAGAAGGGACAGGAGCTCTGGAAACACCATATATTTT.

This rearrangement joins TRBV7-2 to TRBJ1-1; D unresolved. CDR3 size: 14 residues. Germline CDR1 is SGHTA and CDR2 is FQGNSA. V gave up 3 bases and J gave up 5 bases, with 13 bases separating them. The CDR3 DNA follows: TGTGCCAGCAGCTTGATGGTGGCTCGGACTGAAGCTTTCTTT. It specifies CASSLMVARTEAFF.

This chain joins TRBV20-1 and TRBJ2-7; 7 nucleotides agree with TRBD1. J gave up 2 bases and V 4 bases, and 8 bases lay outside the gene matches. The CDR3 extends over 14 amino acids. Per the germline V gene, CDR1 is DFQATT and CDR2 is SNEGSKA (reference sequence). The CDR3 bases are TGCAGTGCTACCGGGACAGCCGACCCCTACGAGCAGTACTTC. This codes for CSATGTADPYEQYF.

This clonotype has a handful of counts. CDR3 DNA sequence: TGTGCCAGCAGTCTGTGGGGGGCGAACACCGGGGAGCTGTTTTTT. It codes for CASSLWGANTGELFF. The V gene is TRBV12-3 or TRBV12-4, the J gene TRBJ2-2, with D possibly being TRBD2 (6 bases). The CDR3 has 15 residues. The V gene lost 5 bases and the J gene lost 0 bases, with 10 bases spanning the gap.

J is TRBJ1-4 and V is TRBV5-1, with no clear D. Germline-derived CDR1 and CDR2 are SGHRS and YFSETQ. V lost 4 bases and J 0 bases, leaving 13 bases between the germline ends. The CDR3 totals 16 residues. CDR3 amino acids: CASSGTATSTNEKLFF. CDR3 nucleotides: TGCGCCAGCAGCGGCACCGCCACTTCAACTAATGAAAAACTGTTTTTT. The variable domain in full, with the rest retrieved from reference TRBV5-1 and TRBJ1-4, is KAGVTQTPRYLIKTRGQQVTLSCSPISGHRSVSWYQQTPGQGLQFLFEYFSETQRNKGNFPGRFSGRQFSNSRSEMNVSTLELGDSALYLCASSGTATSTNEKLFFGSGTQLSVL.